The TCR beta chain described here comes from a study of Graves' ophthalmopathy and Graves' hyperthyroidism. CDR1 is SGHTA, CDR2 FQGNSA, per germline. The V and J ends lost 6 bases and 5 bases, in that order; junction bases with no gene match: 12. This CDR3 spans 15 amino acids. Investigators amplified TCR beta CDR3 regions from RNA transcripts. A first-round RT-PCR used HTBI primers, followed by a second-round multiplex PCR. TCRdb ran MiXCR on the multiplex PCR reads and lists one entry per CDR3 protein. The data hold 170,000 or so distinct CDR3 sequences, with approximately 40% observed a single time.

This receptor was obtained from a man aged 30 to 45 with Graves' ophthalmopathy. The chain has TRBV7-2 and TRBJ2-5; 7 nucleotides match TRBD2. Sequences were obtained from peripheral blood. CDR3 in amino acids: CASSLSREAGETQYF. In nucleotides, the CDR3 is TGTGCCAGCAGTCTTTCCCGGGAGGCTGGGGAGACCCAGTACTTC.